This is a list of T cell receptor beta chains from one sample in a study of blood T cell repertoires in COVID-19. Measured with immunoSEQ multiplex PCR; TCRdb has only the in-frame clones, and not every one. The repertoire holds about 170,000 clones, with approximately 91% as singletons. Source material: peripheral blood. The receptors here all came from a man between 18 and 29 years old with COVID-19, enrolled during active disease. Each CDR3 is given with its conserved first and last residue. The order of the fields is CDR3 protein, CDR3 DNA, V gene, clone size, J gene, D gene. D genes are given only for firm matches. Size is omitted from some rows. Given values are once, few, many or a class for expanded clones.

cdr3_aa: CASSQARSPAFF
cdr3_nt: TGCGCCAGCAGCCAAGCCAGATCACCCGCTTTCTTT
v_call: TRBV4-3
clone_size: .
j_call: TRBJ1-1
d_call: .

cdr3_aa: CASSFGDGGQHYEQYF
cdr3_nt: TGTGCCAGCAGCTTTGGGGATGGAGGACAGCACTACGAGCAGTACTTC
v_call: TRBV13
clone_size: .
j_call: TRBJ2-7
d_call: .

cdr3_aa: CATSGGAREQYF
cdr3_nt: TGTGCCACCAGTGGGGGGGCGCGCGAGCAGTACTTC
v_call: TRBV15
clone_size: .
j_call: TRBJ2-7
d_call: .

cdr3_aa: CASSRTSGGKSHEQFF
cdr3_nt: TGTGCCAGCAGCCGGACTAGCGGGGGGAAGTCGCATGAGCAGTTCTTC
v_call: TRBV27
clone_size: .
j_call: TRBJ2-1
d_call: TRBD2

cdr3_aa: CASSPTVAGQAHQPQHF
cdr3_nt: TGTGCCAGCTCACCAACGGTTGCGGGACAGGCTCATCAGCCCCAGCATTTT
v_call: TRBV18
clone_size: few
j_call: TRBJ1-5
d_call: TRBD1

cdr3_aa: CASSEPAGGVGGYTF
cdr3_nt: TGTGCCAGCAGCGAACCCGCAGGGGGTGTAGGAGGCTACACCTTC
v_call: TRBV9
clone_size: once
j_call: TRBJ1-2
d_call: TRBD1

cdr3_aa: CASSIGRVGSQPQHF
cdr3_nt: TGTGCCAGTAGTATTGGCAGGGTCGGTAGTCAGCCCCAGCATTTT
v_call: TRBV19
clone_size: .
j_call: TRBJ1-5
d_call: .

cdr3_aa: CASSRLRQGSMGEQYF
cdr3_nt: TGTGCCAGCAGCCGGCTACGACAGGGGTCCATGGGCGAGCAGTACTTC
v_call: TRBV4-2
clone_size: .
j_call: TRBJ2-7
d_call: TRBD1

cdr3_aa: CASSEGTASTDTQYF
cdr3_nt: TGTGCCAGCAGCGAAGGGACAGCTAGCACAGATACGCAGTATTTT
v_call: TRBV7-8
clone_size: .
j_call: TRBJ2-3
d_call: TRBD1

cdr3_aa: CASPPRGMGDNEQFF
cdr3_nt: TGTGCCAGCCCCCCTAGGGGGATGGGAGACAATGAGCAGTTCTTC
v_call: TRBV21-1
clone_size: .
j_call: TRBJ2-1
d_call: .

cdr3_aa: CASSLLVGGRNYEQYF
cdr3_nt: TGTGCCAGCAGCTTACTCGTTGGGGGGAGAAACTACGAGCAGTACTTC
v_call: TRBV11-3
clone_size: once
j_call: TRBJ2-7
d_call: .

cdr3_aa: CATTDRISYNEQFF
cdr3_nt: TGTGCCACCACGGACAGGATCTCCTACAATGAGCAGTTCTTC
v_call: TRBV7-8
clone_size: once
j_call: TRBJ2-1
d_call: TRBD1

cdr3_aa: CASRRGGTGELFF
cdr3_nt: TGTGCCAGCAGAAGGGGGGGCACCGGGGAGCTGTTTTTT
v_call: TRBV11-2
clone_size: .
j_call: TRBJ2-2
d_call: .

cdr3_aa: CSVELSGLTDTQYF
cdr3_nt: TGCAGCGTTGAGCTTAGCGGACTCACAGATACGCAGTATTTT
v_call: TRBV29-1
clone_size: .
j_call: TRBJ2-3
d_call: .

cdr3_aa: CASSVARQGEQFF
cdr3_nt: TGTGCCAGCAGCGTAGCGCGACAGGGGGAACAGTTCTTC
v_call: TRBV9
clone_size: .
j_call: TRBJ2-1
d_call: TRBD1

cdr3_aa: CASSLREGRTQETQYF
cdr3_nt: TGCGCCAGCAGCCTGAGGGAGGGCAGAACCCAAGAGACCCAGTACTTC
v_call: TRBV4-1
clone_size: .
j_call: TRBJ2-5
d_call: TRBD2

cdr3_aa: CASSLQGSTEAFF
cdr3_nt: TGTGCCAGCAGCTTACAGGGGAGCACTGAAGCTTTCTTT
v_call: TRBV11-3
clone_size: .
j_call: TRBJ1-1
d_call: .

cdr3_aa: CASSSGLGAFF
cdr3_nt: TGTGCCAGCAGTTCAGGGTTGGGAGCTTTCTTT
v_call: TRBV2
clone_size: .
j_call: TRBJ1-1
d_call: .

cdr3_aa: CASSLVARTDTQYF
cdr3_nt: TGTGCCAGCAGCTTAGTAGCCCGCACAGATACGCAGTATTTT
v_call: TRBV7-2
clone_size: .
j_call: TRBJ2-3
d_call: .

cdr3_aa: CAWTVGGNTEAFF
cdr3_nt: TGTGCCTGGACCGTAGGAGGGAACACTGAAGCTTTCTTT
v_call: TRBV30
clone_size: .
j_call: TRBJ1-1
d_call: .

cdr3_aa: CATKGGLAVNTGELFF
cdr3_nt: TGTGCCACCAAAGGTGGTCTAGCCGTAAACACCGGGGAGCTGTTTTTT
v_call: TRBV7-9
clone_size: .
j_call: TRBJ2-2
d_call: .

cdr3_aa: CASSVNSGGGYNEQFF
cdr3_nt: TGTGCCAGCAGTGTAAACTCGGGGGGAGGCTACAATGAGCAGTTCTTC
v_call: TRBV6-1
clone_size: .
j_call: TRBJ2-1
d_call: TRBD2

cdr3_aa: CASSPLLRVDTQYF
cdr3_nt: TGCGCCAGCAGCCCTTTACTCAGGGTAGATACGCAGTATTTT
v_call: TRBV4-1
clone_size: .
j_call: TRBJ2-3
d_call: .

cdr3_aa: CASRGTSGRRTQYF
cdr3_nt: TGTGCCAGCAGAGGGACTAGCGGGAGAAGGACCCAGTACTTC
v_call: TRBV2
clone_size: once
j_call: TRBJ2-5
d_call: TRBD2

cdr3_aa: CASSLPSTYAGYTF
cdr3_nt: TGTGCCAGCAGCTTACCCTCCACTTACGCAGGCTACACCTTC
v_call: TRBV5-4
clone_size: once
j_call: TRBJ1-2
d_call: .

cdr3_aa: CASSLGRSTEAFF
cdr3_nt: TGTGCCAGCAGCTTAGGGAGGAGCACTGAAGCTTTCTTT
v_call: TRBV13
clone_size: .
j_call: TRBJ1-1
d_call: .

cdr3_aa: CASSFLGLAGSYEQYF
cdr3_nt: TGTGCCAGCAGTTTCTTGGGACTAGCGGGATCCTACGAGCAGTACTTC
v_call: TRBV28
clone_size: .
j_call: TRBJ2-7
d_call: TRBD2

cdr3_aa: CASSPRDSDNEQFF
cdr3_nt: TGTGCCAGCAGCCCCAGGGACTCGGACAATGAGCAGTTCTTC
v_call: TRBV7-9
clone_size: .
j_call: TRBJ2-1
d_call: .

cdr3_aa: CAWTFSPNYGYTF
cdr3_nt: TGTGCCTGGACCTTCTCTCCGAACTATGGCTACACCTTC
v_call: TRBV30
clone_size: .
j_call: TRBJ1-2
d_call: .

cdr3_aa: CASWGGLGEKLLF
cdr3_nt: TGTGCCAGTTGGGGAGGTTTAGGAGAAAAACTGCTTTTT
v_call: TRBV19
clone_size: .
j_call: TRBJ1-4
d_call: .

cdr3_aa: CASSLRGGQGTDTQYF
cdr3_nt: TGCGCCAGCAGCCTCCGAGGGGGACAAGGCACAGATACGCAGTATTTT
v_call: TRBV4-3
clone_size: .
j_call: TRBJ2-3
d_call: .

cdr3_aa: CSVETSGRFFSYNEQFF
cdr3_nt: TGCAGCGTTGAAACCTCGGGTCGGTTTTTTAGCTACAATGAGCAGTTCTTC
v_call: TRBV29-1
clone_size: .
j_call: TRBJ2-1
d_call: .

cdr3_aa: CASSLRPPGQGFYEQYF
cdr3_nt: TGTGCCAGCAGTTTACGACCTCCGGGACAGGGATTCTACGAGCAGTACTTC
v_call: TRBV27
clone_size: many
j_call: TRBJ2-7
d_call: TRBD1

cdr3_aa: CASSLDTVSPLHF
cdr3_nt: TGTGCCAGCAGCTTAGATACGGTTTCACCCCTCCACTTT
v_call: TRBV7-9
clone_size: .
j_call: TRBJ1-6
d_call: .

cdr3_aa: CASSPQGASTDTQYF
cdr3_nt: TGTGCCAGCAGCCCCCAGGGCGCGAGCACAGATACGCAGTATTTT
v_call: TRBV9
clone_size: .
j_call: TRBJ2-3
d_call: .

cdr3_aa: CAISDAGTSGNYEQYF
cdr3_nt: TGTGCCATCAGTGATGCCGGGACTAGCGGGAACTACGAGCAGTACTTC
v_call: TRBV10-3
clone_size: .
j_call: TRBJ2-7
d_call: TRBD2

cdr3_aa: CASSLDRGTDTQYF
cdr3_nt: TGTGCCAGCAGCTTAGATCGGGGGACAGATACGCAGTATTTT
v_call: TRBV11-2
clone_size: .
j_call: TRBJ2-3
d_call: .

cdr3_aa: CATSRAPSTGELFF
cdr3_nt: TGTGCCACCAGCAGAGCTCCGAGCACCGGGGAGCTGTTTTTT
v_call: TRBV15
clone_size: .
j_call: TRBJ2-2
d_call: .

cdr3_aa: CASSVSDRGRFTYEQYF
cdr3_nt: TGTGCCAGCAGCGTTAGCGACAGGGGGCGGTTCACGTACGAGCAGTACTTC
v_call: TRBV7-2
clone_size: .
j_call: TRBJ2-7
d_call: TRBD1

cdr3_aa: CASSYSLGGELFF
cdr3_nt: TGTGCCAGCAGCTACTCTCTTGGCGGGGAGCTGTTTTTT
v_call: TRBV13
clone_size: .
j_call: TRBJ2-2
d_call: .

cdr3_aa: CSVRGDREGHTEAFF
cdr3_nt: TGCAGCGTTCGGGGGGACAGGGAAGGTCACACTGAAGCTTTCTTT
v_call: TRBV29-1
clone_size: .
j_call: TRBJ1-1
d_call: TRBD1

cdr3_aa: CASIFGTPETDTQYF
cdr3_nt: TGCGCCAGCATTTTTGGGACTCCGGAGACAGATACGCAGTATTTT
v_call: TRBV5-1
clone_size: .
j_call: TRBJ2-3
d_call: .

cdr3_aa: CASSLISGTREQYF
cdr3_nt: TGTGCCAGCAGCTTAATTTCGGGGACTAGAGAGCAGTACTTC
v_call: TRBV7-3
clone_size: .
j_call: TRBJ2-7
d_call: TRBD2

cdr3_aa: CATSQTGNSPLHF
cdr3_nt: TGTGCCACCAGCCAGACCGGGAATTCACCCCTCCACTTT
v_call: TRBV15
clone_size: .
j_call: TRBJ1-6
d_call: .

cdr3_aa: CASSSPQAGVIKTDTQYF
cdr3_nt: TGTGCCAGCAGCTCACCCCAAGCGGGCGTTATAAAAACAGATACGCAGTATTTT
v_call: TRBV7-6
clone_size: .
j_call: TRBJ2-3
d_call: .

cdr3_aa: CASSKTGDQPQHF
cdr3_nt: TGTGCCAGTAGTAAAACGGGTGATCAGCCCCAGCATTTT
v_call: TRBV19
clone_size: .
j_call: TRBJ1-5
d_call: .

cdr3_aa: CASSRDPGYRGWEQYF
cdr3_nt: TGCGCCAGCAGCAGGGACCCCGGTTACAGGGGGTGGGAGCAGTACTTC
v_call: TRBV5-1
clone_size: .
j_call: TRBJ2-7
d_call: TRBD1

cdr3_aa: CASSYAGMNTEAFF
cdr3_nt: TGTGCCAGCAGTTACGCGGGAATGAACACTGAAGCTTTCTTT
v_call: TRBV6-2/TRBV6-3
clone_size: .
j_call: TRBJ1-1
d_call: .

cdr3_aa: CASSAEGLWGTDTQYF
cdr3_nt: TGTGCCAGCAGCGCCGAGGGACTGTGGGGCACAGATACGCAGTATTTT
v_call: TRBV7-2
clone_size: .
j_call: TRBJ2-3
d_call: .

cdr3_aa: CASSVESGSYEQYF
cdr3_nt: TGTGCCAGCAGCGTAGAGTCAGGCTCCTACGAGCAGTACTTC
v_call: TRBV9
clone_size: .
j_call: TRBJ2-7
d_call: .

cdr3_aa: CASSISGGKNYGYTF
cdr3_nt: TGTGCCAGTAGTATAAGCGGGGGGAAAAACTATGGCTACACCTTC
v_call: TRBV19
clone_size: .
j_call: TRBJ1-2
d_call: .

cdr3_aa: CASTPQRGRRNTIYF
cdr3_nt: TGTGCCAGCACACCGCAAAGGGGCAGGAGAAACACCATATATTTT
v_call: TRBV28
clone_size: .
j_call: TRBJ1-3
d_call: .

cdr3_aa: CASSGDRGSTDTQYF
cdr3_nt: TGTGCCAGCAGCGGGGACAGGGGAAGCACAGATACGCAGTATTTT
v_call: TRBV13
clone_size: .
j_call: TRBJ2-3
d_call: TRBD1

cdr3_aa: CSVVSQGGEQYF
cdr3_nt: TGCAGCGTTGTGAGTCAGGGTGGCGAGCAGTACTTC
v_call: TRBV29-1
clone_size: .
j_call: TRBJ2-7
d_call: .